One sample yielded the 21 T cell receptor beta chains listed below, sequenced in a study of T cells in Graves' hyperthyroidism and ophthalmopathy. TCR beta CDR3 regions were amplified from RNA transcripts. The HTBI set primed first-round TCR CDR3 RT-PCR. In TCRdb, the multiplex PCR reads were re-called with MiXCR into one record per CDR3 protein. The sample has 550,000 to 700,000 distinct CDR3 sequences; 46% are singletons. Sequences were obtained from peripheral blood or thyroid tissue (not recorded which). All receptors derive from an adult woman with Graves' disease, either hyperthyroidism or ophthalmopathy (not recorded which).

This clonotype has a count of ten or more. V and J are TRBV5-1 and TRBJ2-7, with 10 bases lining up with TRBD2. Germline CDR1 SGHRS, CDR2 YFSETQ. V shed 3 bases and J 11 bases; nucleotides not matched to a gene: 17. CDR3 length: 16 residues. The CDR3 DNA reads TGCGCCAGCAGCTCCCCACTGGAGACTTCACTAGCGGGAAAGTACTTC. Protein: CASSSPLETSLAGKYF.

The chain combines TRBV7-9 with TRBJ1-2; 8 positions agree with TRBD1. CDR3 length: 18 residues. The germline V gene encodes CDR1 SEHNR and CDR2 FQNEAQ (reference sequence). Losses at the gene ends were 5 bases for V and 3 bases for J; bases not matched to a gene: 17. The CDR3 DNA sequence: TGTGCCAGCAGCGTATCCGGGACAGGACGGAATTCTGACTATGGCTACACCTTC. As protein: CASSVSGTGRNSDYGYTF.

In its sample, this clonotype was seen many times. The V gene is TRBV7-9, the J gene TRBJ2-7; TRBD2 matches 10 bases. CDR1 is SEHNR, CDR2 FQNEAQ, per germline (reference sequence). The trim removed 2 bases at V and 4 bases at J, leaving 5 bases unmatched. The CDR3 spans 15 residues. The CDR3 bases are TGTGCCAGCAGCTTAAAAGCGGGAGGGGCGTACGAGCAGTACTTC. This translates into CASSLKAGGAYEQYF.

Concerning this clonotype: A junction end diverges from the germline sequence, so it may reflect a read error. The rearrangement joins TRBV28 to TRBJ1-2, with TRBD1 matching 8 bases. Germline CDR1 reads MDHEN; CDR2 reads SYDVKM. This CDR3 comprises 11 residues. This CDR3 reads CASSLIQGAYF. The CDR3 nucleotides read TGTGCCAGCAGTTTGATCCAGGGGGCTTACTTC.

The chain joins TRBV28 to TRBJ1-6; no clear D gene. Germline V CDR1 and CDR2: MDHEN, SYDVKM. Trimming shortened V by 2 bases and J by 5 bases, and 10 bases separated the two germline ends. The CDR3 extends over 15 amino acids. The CDR3 region is CASSLPVRNNSPLHF. In DNA form, the CDR3 reads TGTGCCAGCAGTTTACCGGTCCGGAATAATTCACCCCTCCACTTT.

In its sample, this clonotype was seen many times. V usage is TRBV12-3 or TRBV12-4 and J usage is TRBJ2-2; D gene unclear. Trimming took 6 bases from V and 4 from J, leaving 12 bases between them. The length of the CDR3 is 14 residues. The CDR3 DNA reads TGTGCCAGCAGCTCCTGGTGGGTCACCGGGGAGCTGTTTTTT. It encodes CASSSWWVTGELFF.

The chain has TRBV30 and TRBJ2-5; 7 nucleotides line up with TRBD2. V gave up 4 bases and J gave up 3 bases; unmatched junction bases: 2. CDR1 and CDR2 (germline): GTSNPN, SVGIG (reference sequence). This CDR3 comprises 12 residues. The CDR3 region is CAWTSGKETQYF. The DNA for the CDR3 is TGTGCCTGGACTAGCGGTAAAGAGACCCAGTACTTC.

This clonotype was picked up many times. The chain recombines TRBV6-1 with TRBJ2-5, with 9 bases that match TRBD1. Germline CDR1 MNHNS, CDR2 SASEGT. The CDR3 extends over 16 amino acids. Trimming took 3 bases from V and 5 from J; bases not matched to a gene: 10. The CDR3 sequence is CASSDGDRVFEETQYF. Written as DNA, the CDR3 is TGTGCCAGCAGTGATGGGGACAGGGTTTTTGAGGAGACCCAGTACTTC.

This clonotype has a single count. The chain combines TRBV6-5 with TRBJ2-7, with D perhaps matching TRBD1 (6 bases). Trimming left V 10 bases short and J 10 bases short, with 20 bases between. CDR3 size: 12 residues. CDR1 and CDR2 from the germline V gene are MNHEY and SVGAGI. CDR3 in amino acids: CAISPGTGRQYF. The CDR3 DNA reads TGTGCCATCAGCCCAGGAACAGGGAGACAGTACTTC.

The chain has TRBV7-9 and TRBJ2-5; a possible D gene is TRBD2 (5 bases). From germline, CDR1 is SEHNR and CDR2 FQNEAQ (reference sequence). The CDR3 is made up of 15 amino acids. V was shortened by 0 bases and J by 5 bases, with 13 bases between the two germline ends. CDR3 loop: CASSLASGFHETQYF. The CDR3 DNA follows: TGTGCCAGCAGCTTAGCGTCGGGGTTCCACGAGACCCAGTACTTC. The variable domain in full, with the rest retrieved from reference TRBV7-9 and TRBJ2-5, is DTGVSQNPRHKITKRGQNVTFRCDPISEHNRLYWYRQTLGQGPEFLTYFQNEAQLEKSRLLSDRFSAERPKGSFSTLEIQRTEQGDSAMYLCASSLASGFHETQYFGPGTRLLVL.

This rearrangement joins TRBV7-2 to TRBJ2-1; TRBD2 matches 15 bases. J lost 0 bases, V lost 3 bases, and 6 bases had no gene match. Germline CDR1 SGHTA, CDR2 FQGNSA. The CDR3 sequence is 19 residues long. CDR3 loop: CASSFLEGLAGGSYNEQFF. CDR3 sequence (DNA): TGTGCCAGCAGCTTTCTAGAGGGACTAGCGGGAGGCTCCTACAATGAGCAGTTCTTC.

This clonotype has at least ten counts. The V call is TRBV5-1, the J call TRBJ2-6; D ambiguous. Germline V gives CDR1 SGHRS, CDR2 YFSETQ. The CDR3 runs to 16 residues. Trimming took off 4 bases at V and 0 bases at J, with 11 bases between the two ends. This CDR3 reads CASSPNPYSGANVLTF. The DNA for the CDR3 is TGCGCCAGCAGCCCGAACCCGTACTCTGGGGCCAACGTCCTGACTTTC.

Ten or more counts support this clonotype. The genes are TRBV11-2 and TRBJ2-5; 7 bases line up with TRBD2. V gave up 5 bases and J gave up 5 bases; unmatched junction bases: 11. The germline V gene encodes CDR1 SGHAT and CDR2 FQNNGV. The CDR3 is 15 residues long. CDR3 sequence reads: CASSEEGGLVETQYF. CDR3 sequence (DNA): TGTGCCAGCAGCGAAGAGGGAGGGTTGGTGGAGACCCAGTACTTC. Combining the CDR3 with reference TRBV11-2 and TRBJ2-5 gives the whole variable domain EAGVAQSPRYKIIEKRQSVAFWCNPISGHATLYWYQQILGQGPKLLIQFQNNGVVDDSQLPKDRFSAERLKGVDSTLKIQPAKLEDSAVYLCASSEEGGLVETQYFGPGTRLLVL.

This clonotype was observed a few times. The CDR3 region has the DNA TGTGCCAGCAGCCCCAGCGGGAGGGGGGAGACCCAGTACTTC. Translation: CASSPSGRGETQYF. The V call is TRBV13, the J call TRBJ2-5, with 10 bases that match TRBD2. The length of the CDR3 is 14 residues. Germline trimming cut 5 bases from V and 5 bases from J; bases unmatched to any gene: 5. Germline V CDR1 and CDR2: PRHDT, FYEKMQ (reference sequence).

Details on this clonotype: One base away lies a much larger clone, so this may be a sequencing read error. CDR3 coding DNA: TGTGCCAACAGTTACTCGGGAGGGAACCAAGAGACCCAGTACTTC. This encodes CANSYSGGNQETQYF. The V and J genes are TRBV7-9 and TRBJ2-5, with 8 bases lining up with TRBD2. The germline V gene has CDR1 SEHNR and CDR2 FQNEAQ (reference sequence). The CDR3 totals 15 residues. V gave up 10 bases and J gave up 0 bases; unmatched junction bases: 10.

The CDR3 protein is CASSTLQNSPLHF. The CDR3 DNA follows: TGTGCCAGTAGTACCTTACAGAATTCACCCCTCCACTTT. The rearrangement links TRBV19 to TRBJ1-6; D is undetermined. This CDR3 contains 13 residues. Germline V CDR1 and CDR2: LNHDA, SQIVND (reference sequence). Deletions cut 4 bases from V and 7 bases from J, with 8 bases between.

This clonotype has only a few counts. This chain uses TRBV6-6 with TRBJ2-7; 8 nucleotides align to TRBD2. The J call may be in error: the DNA end matches TRBJ2-1 better. Looked up from germline, CDR1 is MNHNY and CDR2 is SVGAGI (reference sequence). CDR3 length: 14 residues. The CDR3 DNA is TGTGCCATCAGACAAGCGGGAGAGAGGAGTGAGCAGTTCTTC. Translating gives CAIRQAGERSEQFF.

V and J are TRBV7-2 and TRBJ1-1; D ambiguous. V dropped 6 bases and J dropped 6 bases, with 8 bases sitting between them. Germline V CDR1 and CDR2: SGHTA, FQGNSA. The CDR3 runs 11 residues. In DNA, the CDR3 is TGTGCCAGCAGATTTGGCTCTGAAGCTTTCTTT. Residues: CASRFGSEAFF.

The chain combines TRBV30 with TRBJ1-1; tentative D call: TRBD1 (6 bases). The CDR3 has 12 residues. From germline, CDR1 is GTSNPN and CDR2 SVGIG (reference sequence). CDR3 residues: CARGTPNTEAFF. CDR3 bases: TGTGCTAGGGGGACACCGAACACTGAAGCTTTCTTT.

This clonotype was picked up many times. The J gene is TRBJ2-7, the V gene TRBV20-1; D gene unclear. CDR3 length equals 10 residues. The germline V gene has CDR1 DFQATT and CDR2 SNEGSKA (reference sequence). V was cut by 3 bases and J by 4 bases, with 4 bases left in between. The CDR3 DNA sequence: TGCAGTGCTAGCTCGTACGAGCAGTACTTC. Translated, it gives CSASSYEQYF.

This clonotype was detected ten times or more. The gene calls are TRBV5-1 and TRBJ2-2, with TRBD1 identical over 8 bases. Germline V CDR1 and CDR2: SGHRS, YFSETQ. The CDR3 spans 15 residues. The V segment lost 2 bases and the J segment 3 bases; nucleotides outside the gene matches: 3. The CDR3 sequence is CASSLTGGYTGELFF. As DNA, the CDR3 is TGCGCCAGCAGCTTAACAGGGGGTTACACCGGGGAGCTGTTTTTT. Filled out from reference TRBV5-1 and TRBJ2-2, the complete variable domain reads KAGVTQTPRYLIKTRGQQVTLSCSPISGHRSVSWYQQTPGQGLQFLFEYFSETQRNKGNFPGRFSGRQFSNSRSEMNVSTLELGDSALYLCASSLTGGYTGELFFGEGSRLTVL.